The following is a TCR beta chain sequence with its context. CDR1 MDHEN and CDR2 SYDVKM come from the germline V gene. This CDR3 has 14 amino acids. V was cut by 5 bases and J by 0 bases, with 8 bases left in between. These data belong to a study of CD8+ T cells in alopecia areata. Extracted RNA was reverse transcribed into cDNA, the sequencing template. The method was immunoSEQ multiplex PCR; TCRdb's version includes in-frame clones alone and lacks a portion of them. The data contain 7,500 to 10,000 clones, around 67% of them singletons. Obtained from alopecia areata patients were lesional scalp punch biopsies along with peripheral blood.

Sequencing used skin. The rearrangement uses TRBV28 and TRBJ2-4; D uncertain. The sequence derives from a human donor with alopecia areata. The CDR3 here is CASSNPLAKNIQYF. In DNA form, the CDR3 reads TGTGCCAGCAGTAACCCTCTAGCCAAAAACATTCAGTACTTC.